The rows below give T cell receptor beta chains drawn from one sample of a study of vaccination and CD4 T cells after COVID-19. TCRdb analysed the PCR reads with MiXCR anew, one entry per CDR3 protein. The sample has 20,000 to 25,000 distinct CDR3 sequences, 43% seen once; the top ten hold approximately 7.6%. Antigens of these TCRs are unknown. Sequences were obtained from CD4+ T cells from blood, cultured in vitro. The receptors shown here come from a human donor who had recovered from COVID-19. Both conserved end residues are part of each CDR3. The D gene is left open where the match is weak. Expanded clones are given a class, and other clones once, few, many or no size at all.

cdr3_nt cdr3_aa clone_size j_call d_call v_call
TGTGCCAGCAGCTTCACAGGGACTCAAGGCTACACCTTC CASSFTGTQGYTF few TRBJ1-2 - TRBV7-2
TGTGCCAGCAGTGGAGGACACACGAACACCGGGGAGCTGTTTTTT CASSGGHTNTGELFF - TRBJ2-2 - TRBV6-1
TGTGCCAGCAGCTTATCGGAAAATCAGCCCCAGCATTTT CASSLSENQPQHF - TRBJ1-5 - TRBV7-6
TGTGCCAGCAGCTTACGTGCGTCTGGATGGGAGACCCAGTACTTC CASSLRASGWETQYF - TRBJ2-5 - TRBV11-1
TGTGCCAGCATCCGGAACACTGAAGCTTTCTTT CASIRNTEAFF - TRBJ1-1 - TRBV27
TGTGCCAGCAGTCCAGGCCGGGACAGGGGGCGAAACACTGAAGCTTTCTTT CASSPGRDRGRNTEAFF - TRBJ1-1 TRBD1 TRBV6-1
TGTGCCAGCACTTGGGGGCGGCTTAAGCAGTTCTTC CASTWGRLKQFF - TRBJ2-1 - TRBV6-1
TGTGCCAGCAGCCCTGCCGGTCGGCGCCAAGAGACCCAGTACTTC CASSPAGRRQETQYF few TRBJ2-5 - TRBV7-3
TGTGCCACCAGCAGAGATCGGGCAGCAACTAATGAAAAACTGTTTTTT CATSRDRAATNEKLFF - TRBJ1-4 - TRBV15
TGCGCCAGCAGCTTGGACGCCAGACGGGGGGGGGTCGGAGAGACCCAGTACTTC CASSLDARRGGVGETQYF - TRBJ2-5 TRBD2 TRBV5-1
TGTGCCAGCAGCTTCAGGGTAAACACTGAAGCTTTCTTT CASSFRVNTEAFF few TRBJ1-1 - TRBV7-8
TGTGCCAGCAGTTTAGATTTTAGCGGGGGCTACAATGAGCAGTTCTTC CASSLDFSGGYNEQFF - TRBJ2-1 TRBD2 TRBV12-3/TRBV12-4
TGTGCCAGCAGCTTCAGTAGAGAGCAGTTCTTC CASSFSREQFF - TRBJ2-1 - TRBV7-2
TGTGCCAGCAGCCCCCTGGGACTAGTCCTGCATACGCAGTATTTT CASSPLGLVLHTQYF - TRBJ2-3 TRBD2 TRBV7-9
TGTGCCAGCAGTGAATACAGGGGATCGACGTACAATGAGCAGTTCTTC CASSEYRGSTYNEQFF - TRBJ2-1 TRBD1 TRBV6-1
TGTGCCAGCAGCCTACAGGATTTGCAGCCCCAGCATTTT CASSLQDLQPQHF few TRBJ1-5 - TRBV7-2
TGCAGTGCTAATTCAGAGGGGACAGGGAAACCCTACGAGCAGTACTTC CSANSEGTGKPYEQYF - TRBJ2-7 TRBD1 TRBV20-1
TGTGCCAGCAGTGAATCGCTTCGGACCCAGTACTTC CASSESLRTQYF - TRBJ2-5 - TRBV6-1
TGTGCCAGCAGCTATGGGACTAGCGGGACCTACAATGAGCAGTTCTTC CASSYGTSGTYNEQFF - TRBJ2-1 TRBD2 TRBV12-3/TRBV12-4
TGTGCCAGCAGACCCGGGGATGGCTACACCTTC CASRPGDGYTF - TRBJ1-2 - TRBV2
TGTGCCAGTAGTATATCGTCCTCTCCAGAGGACGTTGAGCAGTTCTTC CASSISSSPEDVEQFF - TRBJ2-1 - TRBV19
TGTGCCAGCAGTTTAGTAGGGGGCGGGAGGTACTTC CASSLVGGGRYF - TRBJ2-7 - TRBV28
TGTGCCAGCAGTTACTCGGTAGGGTATCAGCCCCAGCATTTT CASSYSVGYQPQHF few TRBJ1-5 - TRBV6-5
TGTGCCAGCAGCCCGGGACGGCCAAGCTCCTACGAGCAGTACTTC CASSPGRPSSYEQYF - TRBJ2-7 - TRBV7-9
TGTGCCAGCAGTGCCCTCTACTACACCTTC CASSALYYTF - TRBJ1-2 - TRBV25-1
TGCAGTGCTAGCGGTGTCGAGACCCAGTACTTC CSASGVETQYF - TRBJ2-5 - TRBV20-1
TGTGCCAGCAGCGGGACAGGACCCCTCGGGAAGTACTTC CASSGTGPLGKYF few TRBJ2-7 TRBD1 TRBV6-2/TRBV6-3
TGTGCCAGCAGCTCCCACCTTAATGAGCAGTTCTTC CASSSHLNEQFF - TRBJ2-1 - TRBV21-1
TGTGCCAGCAGCAGGACGATCCCCCGAGAGACCCAGTACTTC CASSRTIPRETQYF - TRBJ2-5 - TRBV7-2
TGTGCCAGCAGCGTGTCCAGACAGCCCCAGAGGCGAGAGACCCAGTACTTC CASSVSRQPQRRETQYF - TRBJ2-5 - TRBV11-2
TGCAGTGCAAGGAGTAGGACTGAAGCTTTCTTT CSARSRTEAFF - TRBJ1-1 - TRBV20-1
TGTGCCAGCAGTGACTCTAGCGGGGGGGCAGATACGCAGTATTTT CASSDSSGGADTQYF - TRBJ2-3 TRBD2 TRBV6-4
TGTGCCAGCAGCTTCTCGCGGGGTACAGATACGCAGTATTTT CASSFSRGTDTQYF few TRBJ2-3 - TRBV7-2
TGCGCCAGCAGCCGGACAGGGTACACCGGGGAGCTGTTTTTT CASSRTGYTGELFF - TRBJ2-2 TRBD1 TRBV4-1
TGTGCCAGCAGTTACTCGGTTAGCGGGACCTACGAGCAGTACTTC CASSYSVSGTYEQYF few TRBJ2-7 TRBD2 TRBV6-2/TRBV6-3
TGTGCCAGCAGCCCAGGGGGCACGAACACCGGGGAGCTGTTTTTT CASSPGGTNTGELFF few TRBJ2-2 TRBD1 TRBV7-7
TGTGCCAGCAGCGGGCCTAGCGGGGGGGCGATAAGCACAGATACGCAGTATTTT CASSGPSGGAISTDTQYF few TRBJ2-3 TRBD2 TRBV11-3
TGTGCCAGCAGCCAGACAGGGGGCAAATACAATGAGCAGTTCTTC CASSQTGGKYNEQFF - TRBJ2-1 TRBD1 TRBV7-2
TGCGCCAGCAGCCAAGACCGCGGGACACCAAATCAGCCCCAGCATTTT CASSQDRGTPNQPQHF - TRBJ1-5 - TRBV4-1
TGTGCCAGCAGCCAACCCGGGACTAGCGACACCAACTACGAGCAGTACTTC CASSQPGTSDTNYEQYF - TRBJ2-7 TRBD2 TRBV4-2
TGTGCCAGCAGGGACGGTGCTGCGGATACGCAGTATTTT CASRDGAADTQYF once TRBJ2-3 - TRBV12-3/TRBV12-4
TGCGCCAGCAGCTCTGAAGACCGAGCAGAGACCCAGTACTTC CASSSEDRAETQYF - TRBJ2-5 - TRBV5-1
TGCAGTGCTAGAGATAAGCCTAGGGGGGGCCACTATGGCTACACCTTC CSARDKPRGGHYGYTF few TRBJ1-2 - TRBV20-1
TGTGCCAGCAGCTTAGGGGGAGCCTCCACTGGAGCTTTCTTT CASSLGGASTGAFF - TRBJ1-1 - TRBV7-2
TGCAGTGCCGGGGGAGGGCTAGCGGCCTCCTACAATGAGCAGTTCTTC CSAGGGLAASYNEQFF - TRBJ2-1 TRBD2 TRBV20-1
TGTGCCAGCAGCTTAATGAAGAATGAAAAACTGTTTTTT CASSLMKNEKLFF - TRBJ1-4 - TRBV7-2
TGTGCCATCAGGCAGGGATCTACCGCCTATGGCTACACCTTC CAIRQGSTAYGYTF few TRBJ1-2 - TRBV10-3
TGTGCCAGCAGCCCACGACCCTCACTCTACAATGAGCAGTTCTTC CASSPRPSLYNEQFF - TRBJ2-1 - TRBV11-2